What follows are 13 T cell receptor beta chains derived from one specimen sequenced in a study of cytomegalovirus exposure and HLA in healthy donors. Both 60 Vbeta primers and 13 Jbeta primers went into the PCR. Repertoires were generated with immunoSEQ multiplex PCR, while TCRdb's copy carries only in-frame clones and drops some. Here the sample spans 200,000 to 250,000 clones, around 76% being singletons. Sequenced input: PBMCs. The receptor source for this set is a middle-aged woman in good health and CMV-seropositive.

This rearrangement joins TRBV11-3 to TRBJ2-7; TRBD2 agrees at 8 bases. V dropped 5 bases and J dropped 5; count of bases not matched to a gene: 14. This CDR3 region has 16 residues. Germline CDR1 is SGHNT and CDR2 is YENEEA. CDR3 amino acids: CASSPRWGGRSHEQYF. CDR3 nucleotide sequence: TGTGCCAGCAGCCCTCGATGGGGCGGGAGGAGCCACGAGCAGTACTTC.

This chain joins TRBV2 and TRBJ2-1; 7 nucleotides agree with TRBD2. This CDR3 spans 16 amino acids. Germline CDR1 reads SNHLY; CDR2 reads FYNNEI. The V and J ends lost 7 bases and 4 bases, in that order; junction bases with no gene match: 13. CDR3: CASMSTDTRGYNEQFF. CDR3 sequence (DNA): TGTGCCAGCATGTCCACGGATACGCGGGGGTACAATGAGCAGTTCTTC.

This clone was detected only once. CDR3 sequence: CASTTLTGRNEKLFF. The CDR3 DNA follows: TGTGCCAGCACCACCCTGACAGGGAGGAACGAAAAACTGTTTTTT. The chain recombines TRBV6-5 with TRBJ1-4, with 7 bases that match TRBD1. Germline lookup yields CDR1 MNHEY and CDR2 SVGAGI. The CDR3 contains 15 residues. After removal of 7 bases from V and 8 bases from J, the junction contained 13 bases not matched to a gene.

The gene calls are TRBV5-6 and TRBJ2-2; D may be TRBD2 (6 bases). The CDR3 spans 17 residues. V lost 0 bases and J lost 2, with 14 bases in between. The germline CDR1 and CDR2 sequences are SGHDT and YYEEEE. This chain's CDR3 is CASSLEVTRINTGELFF. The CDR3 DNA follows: TGTGCCAGCAGCTTGGAGGTGACTAGGATCAACACCGGGGAGCTGTTTTTT.

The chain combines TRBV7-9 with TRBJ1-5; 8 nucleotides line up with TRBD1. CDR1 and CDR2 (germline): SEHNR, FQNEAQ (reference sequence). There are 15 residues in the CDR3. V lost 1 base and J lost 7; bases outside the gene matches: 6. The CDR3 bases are TGTGCCAGCAGCTTAGGGACAGGGAGTAGGCAGCCCCAGCATTTT. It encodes CASSLGTGSRQPQHF.

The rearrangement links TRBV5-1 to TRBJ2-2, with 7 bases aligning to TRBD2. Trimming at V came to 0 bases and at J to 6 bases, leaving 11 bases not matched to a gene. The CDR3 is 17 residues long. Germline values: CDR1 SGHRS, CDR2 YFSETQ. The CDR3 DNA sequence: TGCGCCAGCAGCTTGGACTCGACTAGCCACTCCGCCGGGGAGCTGTTTTTT. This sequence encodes CASSLDSTSHSAGELFF.

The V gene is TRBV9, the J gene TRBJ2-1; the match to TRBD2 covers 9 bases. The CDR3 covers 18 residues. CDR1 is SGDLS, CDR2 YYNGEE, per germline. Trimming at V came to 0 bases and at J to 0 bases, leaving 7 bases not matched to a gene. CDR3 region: CASSVAGTSTSSYNEQFF. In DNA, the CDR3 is TGTGCCAGCAGCGTAGCTGGGACTAGCACGAGCTCCTACAATGAGCAGTTCTTC.

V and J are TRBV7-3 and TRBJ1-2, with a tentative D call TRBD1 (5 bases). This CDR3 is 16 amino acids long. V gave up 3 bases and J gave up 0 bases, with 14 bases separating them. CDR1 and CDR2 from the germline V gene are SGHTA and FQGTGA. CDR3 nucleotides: TGTGCCAGCAGCTTCTCCGAGGGGAGGGCTAACTATGGCTACACCTTC. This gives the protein CASSFSEGRANYGYTF.

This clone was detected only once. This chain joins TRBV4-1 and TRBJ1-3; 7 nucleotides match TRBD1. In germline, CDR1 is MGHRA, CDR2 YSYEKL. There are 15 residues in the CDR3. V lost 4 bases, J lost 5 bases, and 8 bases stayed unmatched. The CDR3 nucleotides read TGCGCCAGCAGCCTAGACAGGGAAAGTAGAAACACCATATATTTT. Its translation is CASSLDRESRNTIYF.

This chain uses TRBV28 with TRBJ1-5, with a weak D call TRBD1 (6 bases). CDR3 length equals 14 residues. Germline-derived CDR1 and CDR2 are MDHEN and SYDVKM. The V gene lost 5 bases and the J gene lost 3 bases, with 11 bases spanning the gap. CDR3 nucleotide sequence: TGTGCCAGCAGTCGGGACACCCTCAATCAGCCCCAGCATTTT. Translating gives CASSRDTLNQPQHF.

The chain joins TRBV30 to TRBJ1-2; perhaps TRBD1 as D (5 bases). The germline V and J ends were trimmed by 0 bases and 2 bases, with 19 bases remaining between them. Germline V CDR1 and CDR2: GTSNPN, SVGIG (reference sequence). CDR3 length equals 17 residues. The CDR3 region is CAWSVPHTEHRNYGYTF. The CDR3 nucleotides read TGTGCCTGGAGTGTCCCCCATACGGAGCACAGGAACTATGGCTACACCTTC.

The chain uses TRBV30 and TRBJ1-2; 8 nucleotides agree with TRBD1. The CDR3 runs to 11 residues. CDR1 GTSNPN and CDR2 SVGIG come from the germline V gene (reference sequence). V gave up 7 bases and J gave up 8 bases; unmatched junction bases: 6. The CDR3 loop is CASAGGGGYTF. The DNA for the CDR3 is TGTGCCTCTGCAGGGGGCGGAGGCTACACCTTC.

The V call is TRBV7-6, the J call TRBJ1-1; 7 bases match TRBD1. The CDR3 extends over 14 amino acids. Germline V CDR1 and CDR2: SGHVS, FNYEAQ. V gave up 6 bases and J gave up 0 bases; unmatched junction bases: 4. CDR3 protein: CASRTGAMNTEAFF. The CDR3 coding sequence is TGTGCCAGCAGAACAGGGGCGATGAACACTGAAGCTTTCTTT.